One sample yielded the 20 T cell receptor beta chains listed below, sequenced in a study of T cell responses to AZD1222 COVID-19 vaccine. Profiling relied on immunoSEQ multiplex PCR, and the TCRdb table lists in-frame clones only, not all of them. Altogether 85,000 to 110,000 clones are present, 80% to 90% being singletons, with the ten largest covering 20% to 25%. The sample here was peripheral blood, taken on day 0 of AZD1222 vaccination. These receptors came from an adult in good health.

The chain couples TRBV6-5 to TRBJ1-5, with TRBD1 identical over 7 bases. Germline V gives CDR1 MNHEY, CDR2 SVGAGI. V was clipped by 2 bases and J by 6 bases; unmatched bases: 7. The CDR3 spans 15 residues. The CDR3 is CASSYGRGAGQPQHF. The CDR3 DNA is TGTGCCAGCAGTTACGGCAGGGGGGCGGGTCAGCCCCAGCATTTT.

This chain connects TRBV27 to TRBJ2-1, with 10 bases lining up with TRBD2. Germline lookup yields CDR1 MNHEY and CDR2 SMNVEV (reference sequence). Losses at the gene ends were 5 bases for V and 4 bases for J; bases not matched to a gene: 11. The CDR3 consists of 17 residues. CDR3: CASSPDRIAGGYNEQFF. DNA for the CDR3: TGTGCCAGCAGTCCAGACCGAATAGCGGGGGGATACAATGAGCAGTTCTTC.

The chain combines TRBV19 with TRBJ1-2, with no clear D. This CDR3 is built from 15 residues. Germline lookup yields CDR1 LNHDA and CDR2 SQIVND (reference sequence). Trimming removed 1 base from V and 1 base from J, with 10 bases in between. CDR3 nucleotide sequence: TGTGCCAGTAGTATAGCGGGCGTCTTTAACTATGGCTACACCTTC. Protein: CASSIAGVFNYGYTF.

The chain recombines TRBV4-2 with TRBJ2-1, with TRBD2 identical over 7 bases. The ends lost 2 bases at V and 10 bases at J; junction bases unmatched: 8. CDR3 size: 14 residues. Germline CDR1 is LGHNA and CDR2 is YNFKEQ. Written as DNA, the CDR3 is TGTGCCAGCAGCCAAAGGGGAGGGAGACAGGAGCAGTTCTTC. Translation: CASSQRGGRQEQFF.

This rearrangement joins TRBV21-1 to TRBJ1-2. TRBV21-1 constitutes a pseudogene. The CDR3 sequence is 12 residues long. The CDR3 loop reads CASPWDPYGYTF. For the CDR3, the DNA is TGTGCCAGCCCATGGGATCCCTATGGCTACACCTTC.

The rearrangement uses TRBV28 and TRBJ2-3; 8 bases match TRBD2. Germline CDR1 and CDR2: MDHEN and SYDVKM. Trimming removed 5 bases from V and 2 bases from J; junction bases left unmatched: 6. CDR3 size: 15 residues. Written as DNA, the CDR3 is TGTGCCAGCAGTACCACTAGCGGACCCACAGATACGCAGTATTTT. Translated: CASSTTSGPTDTQYF.

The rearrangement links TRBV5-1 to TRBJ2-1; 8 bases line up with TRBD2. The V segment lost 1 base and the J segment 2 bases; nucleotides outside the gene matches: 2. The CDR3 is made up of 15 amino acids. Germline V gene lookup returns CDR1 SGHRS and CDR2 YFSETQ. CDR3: CASSLTSGAYNEQFF. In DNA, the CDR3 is TGCGCCAGCAGCTTGACTAGCGGCGCCTACAATGAGCAGTTCTTC.

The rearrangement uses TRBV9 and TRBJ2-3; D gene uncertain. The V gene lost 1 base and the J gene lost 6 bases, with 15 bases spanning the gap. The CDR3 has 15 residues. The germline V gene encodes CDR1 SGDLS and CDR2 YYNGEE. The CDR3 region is CASSVWTSLGDTQYF. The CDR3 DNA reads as TGTGCCAGCAGCGTATGGACGAGCCTCGGGGATACGCAGTATTTT.

The CDR3 is CASSLGTASGRNEQFF. CDR3 sequence (DNA): TGTGCCAGCAGCTTAGGGACGGCTAGCGGGAGGAATGAGCAGTTCTTC. This chain uses TRBV7-2 with TRBJ2-1, with 11 bases aligning to TRBD2. This CDR3 contains 16 residues. Germline assignment: CDR1 SGHTA and CDR2 FQGNSA. The junction had 6 bases not matched to a gene; V was cut back by 1 base and J by 7 bases.

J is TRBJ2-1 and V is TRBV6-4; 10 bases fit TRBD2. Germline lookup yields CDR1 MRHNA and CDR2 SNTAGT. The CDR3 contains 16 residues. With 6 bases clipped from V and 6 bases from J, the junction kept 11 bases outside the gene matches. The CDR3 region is CASSVGLAGVGNEQFF. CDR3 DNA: TGTGCCAGCAGCGTGGGTCTAGCGGGAGTCGGCAATGAGCAGTTCTTC.

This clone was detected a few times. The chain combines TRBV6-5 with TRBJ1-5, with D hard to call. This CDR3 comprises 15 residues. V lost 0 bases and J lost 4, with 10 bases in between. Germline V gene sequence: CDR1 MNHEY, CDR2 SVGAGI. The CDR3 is CASSYSRVQNQPQHF. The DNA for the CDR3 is TGTGCCAGCAGTTACTCGAGAGTGCAAAATCAGCCCCAGCATTTT.

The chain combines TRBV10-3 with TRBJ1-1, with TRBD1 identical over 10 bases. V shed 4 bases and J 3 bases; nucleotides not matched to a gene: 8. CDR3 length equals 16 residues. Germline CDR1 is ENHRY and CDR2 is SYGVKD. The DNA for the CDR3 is TGTGCCATCAGTGCCAGGGCGGACAGGGGGGACACTGAAGCTTTCTTT. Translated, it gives CAISARADRGDTEAFF.

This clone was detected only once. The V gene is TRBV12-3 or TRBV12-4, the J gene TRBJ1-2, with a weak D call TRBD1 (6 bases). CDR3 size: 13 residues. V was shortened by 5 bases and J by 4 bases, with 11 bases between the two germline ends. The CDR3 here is CASSRGQIYGYTF. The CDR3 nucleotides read TGTGCCAGCAGTCGAGGACAGATCTATGGCTACACCTTC.

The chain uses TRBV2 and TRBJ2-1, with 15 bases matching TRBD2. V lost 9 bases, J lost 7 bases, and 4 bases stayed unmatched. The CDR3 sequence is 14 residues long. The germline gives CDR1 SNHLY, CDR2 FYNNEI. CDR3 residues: CARGLAGGWNEQFF. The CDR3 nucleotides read TGTGCCAGGGGACTAGCGGGGGGCTGGAATGAGCAGTTCTTC.

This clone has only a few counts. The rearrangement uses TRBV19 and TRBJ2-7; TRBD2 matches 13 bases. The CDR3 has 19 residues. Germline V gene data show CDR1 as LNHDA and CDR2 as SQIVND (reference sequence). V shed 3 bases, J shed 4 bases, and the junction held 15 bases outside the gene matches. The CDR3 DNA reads TGTGCCAGTAGTATCCGACTGACTGGGACTAGCGGGACCTCATACGAGCAGTACTTC. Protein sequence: CASSIRLTGTSGTSYEQYF. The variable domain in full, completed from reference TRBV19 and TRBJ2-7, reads DGGITQSPKYLFRKEGQNVTLSCEQNLNHDAMYWYRQDPGQGLRLIYYSQIVNDFQKGDIAEGYSVSREKKESFPLTVTSAQKNPTAFYLCASSIRLTGTSGTSYEQYFGPGTRLTVT.

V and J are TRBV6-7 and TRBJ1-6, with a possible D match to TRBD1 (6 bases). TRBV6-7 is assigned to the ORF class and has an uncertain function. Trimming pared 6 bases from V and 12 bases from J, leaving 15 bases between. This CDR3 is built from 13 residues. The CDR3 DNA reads TGTGCCAGCAGCCGGGACACGGCGGAACCCCTCCACTTT. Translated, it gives CASSRDTAEPLHF.

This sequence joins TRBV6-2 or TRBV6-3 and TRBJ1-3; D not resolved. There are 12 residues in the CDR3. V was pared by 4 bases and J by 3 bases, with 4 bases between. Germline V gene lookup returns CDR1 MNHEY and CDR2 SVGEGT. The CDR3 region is CASSSIGNTIYF. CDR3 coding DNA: TGTGCCAGCAGTTCCATTGGAAACACCATATATTTT.

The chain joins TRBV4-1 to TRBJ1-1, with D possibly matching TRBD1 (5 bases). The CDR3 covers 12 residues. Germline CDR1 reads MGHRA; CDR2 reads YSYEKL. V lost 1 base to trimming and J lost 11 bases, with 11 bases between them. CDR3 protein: CASSQVGGEAFF. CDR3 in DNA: TGCGCCAGCAGCCAAGTGGGAGGGGAGGCTTTCTTT.

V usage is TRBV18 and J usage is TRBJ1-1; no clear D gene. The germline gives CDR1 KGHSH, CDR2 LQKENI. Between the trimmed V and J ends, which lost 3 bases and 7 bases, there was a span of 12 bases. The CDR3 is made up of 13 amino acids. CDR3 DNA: TGTGCCAGCTCACCTCGGGGTGGAGTTGAAGCTTTCTTT. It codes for CASSPRGGVEAFF.

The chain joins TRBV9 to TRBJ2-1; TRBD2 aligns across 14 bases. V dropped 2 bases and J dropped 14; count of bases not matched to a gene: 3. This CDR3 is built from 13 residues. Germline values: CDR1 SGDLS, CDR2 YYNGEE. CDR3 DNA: TGTGCCAGCAGCGTCGGACTAGCGGGAGGAGAGTTCTTC. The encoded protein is CASSVGLAGGEFF.